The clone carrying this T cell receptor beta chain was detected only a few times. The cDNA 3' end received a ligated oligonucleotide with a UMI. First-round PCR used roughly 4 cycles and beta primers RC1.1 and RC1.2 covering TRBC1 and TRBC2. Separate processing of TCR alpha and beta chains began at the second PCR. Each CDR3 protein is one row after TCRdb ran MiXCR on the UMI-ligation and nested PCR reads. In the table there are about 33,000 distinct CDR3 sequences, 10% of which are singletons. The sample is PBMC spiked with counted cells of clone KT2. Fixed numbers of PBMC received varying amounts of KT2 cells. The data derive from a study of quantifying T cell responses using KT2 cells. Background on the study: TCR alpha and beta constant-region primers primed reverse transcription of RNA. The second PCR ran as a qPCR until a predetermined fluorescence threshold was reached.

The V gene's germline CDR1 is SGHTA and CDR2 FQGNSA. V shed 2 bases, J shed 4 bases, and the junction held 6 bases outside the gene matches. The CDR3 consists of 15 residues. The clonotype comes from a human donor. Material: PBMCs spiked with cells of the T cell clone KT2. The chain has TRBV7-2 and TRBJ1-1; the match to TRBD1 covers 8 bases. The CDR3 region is CASSLLGQGITEAFF. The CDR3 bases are TGTGCCAGCAGCTTATTAGGACAGGGAATCACTGAAGCTTTCTTT.